Sequencing of this T cell receptor beta chain was carried out in a study of blood T cell repertoires in COVID-19. Study summary: T cells, B-cell-depleted T cells, or PBMCs provided the cDNA or gDNA that served as material.

This CDR3 spans 12 amino acids. Germline lookup yields CDR1 SQVTM and CDR2 ANQGSEA. V lost 6 bases and J lost 4; bases outside the gene matches: 2. Profiled with immunoSEQ multiplex PCR; TCRdb holds only in-frame clones, not every one. The table shows fewer than 350,000 clones, with around 90% occurring only once. Enrollees, about 18 to 89 years old, lived in about two dozen US areas. Clinical history as reported by participants underpinned cohort assignment. Recovered Cohort 3 donors showed two negative PCRs, clearance, or symptom resolution. The sequencing sample was made of PBMCs or T cells enriched from blood (not recorded which). The V call is TRBV29-1, the J call TRBJ2-3, with TRBD2 identical over 9 bases. The sequence was collected from a man in his fifties or sixties who had recovered from COVID-19. CDR3 amino acids: CSVTSGPDTQYF. The CDR3 nucleotides read TGCAGCGTGACTAGCGGACCAGATACGCAGTATTTT.